The T cell receptor beta chain described here comes from a study of shared clonotypes between healthy human individuals. Trimming stripped 2 bases from V and 4 bases from J, with 5 bases between. From germline, CDR1 is SGHTA and CDR2 FQGTGA. CDR3 size: 13 residues. This clone was counted a single time. Sequencing was performed on unsorted PBMC DNA using ten immunoSEQ deep assay plates. Clones were sequenced by immunoSEQ multiplex PCR, and TCRdb holds only the in-frame ones, with some missing. The data contain approximately 470,000 clones, around 80% of them singletons. This clonotype was obtained from a woman between 40 and 55 years old in good health. Some clones in this sample may be carry-over from other donors' samples. Material: PBMCs. The chain combines TRBV7-3 with TRBJ2-2; no clear D. The CDR3 coding sequence is TGTGCCAGCAGCTTATTTGGCACCGGGGAGCTGTTTTTT. Translation gives CASSLFGTGELFF.